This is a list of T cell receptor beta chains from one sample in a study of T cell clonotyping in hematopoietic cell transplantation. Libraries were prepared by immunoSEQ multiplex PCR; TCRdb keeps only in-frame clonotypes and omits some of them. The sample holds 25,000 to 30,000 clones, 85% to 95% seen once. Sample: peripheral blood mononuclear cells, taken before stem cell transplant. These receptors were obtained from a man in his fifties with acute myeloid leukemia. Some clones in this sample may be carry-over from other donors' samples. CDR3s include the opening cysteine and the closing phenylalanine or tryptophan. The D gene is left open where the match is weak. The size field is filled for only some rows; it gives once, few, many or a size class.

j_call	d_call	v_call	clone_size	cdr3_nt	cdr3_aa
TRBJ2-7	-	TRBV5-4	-	TGTGCCAGCAGCTTGGGGCCACAGGGCTCAGAGCAGTACTTC	CASSLGPQGSEQYF
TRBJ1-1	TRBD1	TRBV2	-	TGTGCCAGCAGGAGGACAGGGGAGGAAGCTTTCTTT	CASRRTGEEAFF
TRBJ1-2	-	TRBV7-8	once	TGTGCCAGCAGCTTCGGTACAGACGGCTACACCTTC	CASSFGTDGYTF
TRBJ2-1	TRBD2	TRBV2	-	TGTGCCAGCAGAGGGCGGGAGGTATACAATGAGCAGTTCTTC	CASRGREVYNEQFF
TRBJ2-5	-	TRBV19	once	TGTGCCAGTAGTATCAGGGTCAAAGAGACCCAGTACTTC	CASSIRVKETQYF
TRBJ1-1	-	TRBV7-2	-	TGTGCCAGCAGCCCCCGACAGACGAACACTGAAGCTTTCTTT	CASSPRQTNTEAFF
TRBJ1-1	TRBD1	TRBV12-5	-	TGTGCTAGTGTCCGGCAGGGGGCCACTGAAGCTTTCTTT	CASVRQGATEAFF
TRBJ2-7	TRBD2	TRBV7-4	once	TGTGCCAGCAGCCTCCCGGGGGGTCTAGCGGGAGACGCCTACGAGCAGTACTTC	CASSLPGGLAGDAYEQYF
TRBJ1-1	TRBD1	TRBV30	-	TGTGCCTGGACCCCAGGGGACAGCTGGAACACTGAAGCTTTCTTT	CAWTPGDSWNTEAFF
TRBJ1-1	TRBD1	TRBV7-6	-	TGTGCCAGCAGCACAGGGGTGAACACTGAAGCTTTCTTT	CASSTGVNTEAFF
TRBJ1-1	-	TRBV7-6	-	TGTGCCAGCAGCTTAGCGCGGGGCGGGGACACTGAAGCTTTCTTT	CASSLARGGDTEAFF
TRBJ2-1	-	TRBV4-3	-	TGCGCCAGCAGTCCCACTTGGGGCTCTTCCTACAATGAGCAGTTCTTC	CASSPTWGSSYNEQFF